One and the same sample provided the 7 T cell receptor beta chains below, sequenced in a study of T cells in Graves' hyperthyroidism and ophthalmopathy. Amplification yielded TCR beta CDR3 regions, with RNA transcripts as the source. Carried out on the TCR CDR3, a first-round RT-PCR used the HTBI primer set. From the multiplex PCR reads, TCRdb called clonotypes with MiXCR, one entry per CDR3 protein. The data contain hundreds of thousands of distinct CDR3 sequences, under 60% of them singletons. The source material was peripheral blood or thyroid tissue (not recorded which). These receptors came from a woman between 18 and 29 years old with Graves' hyperthyroidism.

As concerns this clonotype: At one of its ends the junction is not consistent with the germline gene, which may arise from a read error. The V call is TRBV19, the J call TRBJ2-7; possible D gene TRBD2, 6 bases. The germline gives CDR1 LNHDA, CDR2 SQIVND (reference sequence). This CDR3 has 12 residues. The CDR3 coding sequence is TGTACCAGTAGTAGGGTCGGGGGCGAGCAGTACTTC. Translation: CTSSRVGGEQYF.

The rearrangement links TRBV7-8 to TRBJ1-2; D gene ambiguous. CDR1 SGHVS and CDR2 FQNEAQ come from the germline V gene. This CDR3 is built from 14 residues. V dropped 5 bases and J dropped 5 bases, with 15 bases sitting between them. In DNA, the CDR3 is TGTGCCAGCAGCAAACATATTAACGAATATGGCTACACCTTC. Protein sequence: CASSKHINEYGYTF.

This clonotype was picked up a small number of times. V and J are TRBV2 and TRBJ1-5, with D hard to call. The CDR3 consists of 14 residues. Trimming stripped 5 bases from V and 3 bases from J, with 11 bases between. Germline CDR1 SNHLY, CDR2 FYNNEI. Here the CDR3 reads CASSFGPLNQPQHF. The CDR3 coding sequence is TGTGCCAGCAGTTTTGGGCCCCTCAATCAGCCCCAGCATTTT.

The chain joins TRBV7-9 to TRBJ1-5; the D gene is possibly TRBD1 (6 bases). The V and J ends lost 5 bases and 5 bases respectively, with 13 bases between them. The CDR3 runs 14 residues. From germline, CDR1 is SEHNR and CDR2 FQNEAQ (reference sequence). CDR3 DNA: TGTGCCAGCAGCCAAGATAGGGGGGATCAGCCCCAGCATTTT. This encodes CASSQDRGDQPQHF.

This chain uses TRBV20-1 with TRBJ1-2, with 7 bases aligning to TRBD1. CDR1 is DFQATT, CDR2 SNEGSKA, per germline (reference sequence). Trimming cost V 6 bases and J 7 bases; bases outside gene matches: 11. This CDR3 contains 13 residues. This CDR3 reads CSATRQGFFGYTF. The CDR3, as DNA: TGCAGTGCCACCCGACAGGGATTTTTTGGCTACACCTTC.

About this clonotype itself: Given a much more abundant clone one base away, this may be a read error. The V call is TRBV7-9, the J call TRBJ1-1; D remains unclear. This CDR3 is 13 amino acids long. V was cut by 2 bases and J by 3 bases, with 7 bases left in between. Germline CDR1 and CDR2: SEHNR and FQNEAQ (reference sequence). CDR3 region: CASSLPLDTEAFF. CDR3 nucleotides: TGTGCCAGCAGCTTACCATTAGACACTGAAGCTTTCTTT.

This chain connects TRBV7-2 to TRBJ1-3, with TRBD1 as a possible D gene (6 bases). The CDR3 runs to 12 residues. Trimming left V 5 bases short and J 8 bases short, with 10 bases between. Germline V gene data show CDR1 as SGHTA and CDR2 as FQGNSA. The CDR3 loop is CASSQEGDTIYF. CDR3 DNA sequence: TGTGCCAGCAGCCAAGAGGGGGACACCATATATTTT.